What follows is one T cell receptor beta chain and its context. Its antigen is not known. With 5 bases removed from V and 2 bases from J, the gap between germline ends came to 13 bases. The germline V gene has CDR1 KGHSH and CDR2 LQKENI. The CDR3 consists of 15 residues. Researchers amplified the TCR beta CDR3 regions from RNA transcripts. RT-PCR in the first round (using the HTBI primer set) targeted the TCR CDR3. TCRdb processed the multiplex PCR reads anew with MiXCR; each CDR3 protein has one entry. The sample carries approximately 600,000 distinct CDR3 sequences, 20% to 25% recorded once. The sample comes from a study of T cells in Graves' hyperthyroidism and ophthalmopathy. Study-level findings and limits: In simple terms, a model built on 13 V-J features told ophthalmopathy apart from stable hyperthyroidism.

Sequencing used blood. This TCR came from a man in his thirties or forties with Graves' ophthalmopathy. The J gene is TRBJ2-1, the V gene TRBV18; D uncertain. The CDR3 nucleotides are TGTGCCAGCTCATCGAACAGCCTAACCTACAATGAGCAGTTCTTC. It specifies CASSSNSLTYNEQFF.